A single sample gave rise to the 25 T cell receptor beta chains below, sequenced in a study of cytomegalovirus exposure and HLA in healthy donors. PCR was performed using 60 Vbeta and 13 Jbeta primers. Some clones are missing from TCRdb's copy, which holds only in-frame ones; the method was immunoSEQ multiplex PCR. This sample's table has under 70,000 clones. Material for sequencing was PBMCs. The receptors originated from a woman aged 25 to 39 in good health and CMV-seropositive.

The V call is TRBV30, the J call TRBJ1-2; 9 positions agree with TRBD1. Germline V gene lookup returns CDR1 GTSNPN and CDR2 SVGIG (reference sequence). The CDR3 consists of 12 residues. V was pared by 8 bases and J by 5 bases, with 6 bases of the junction left unmatched. In DNA, the CDR3 is TGTGCCGGGCTAGGGACAGGGTATGGCTACACCTTC. This translates into CAGLGTGYGYTF.

The V gene is TRBV6-5, the J gene TRBJ1-2, with a weak D call TRBD1 (5 bases). Trimming took 4 bases from V and 2 from J, leaving 17 bases between them. CDR3 size: 16 residues. Per germline, CDR1 MNHEY and CDR2 SVGAGI. CDR3 loop: CASSSPRGKGNYGYTF. CDR3 in DNA: TGTGCCAGCAGTTCCCCCCGGGGGAAAGGGAACTATGGCTACACCTTC.

The genes are TRBV5-1 and TRBJ2-7, with D possibly being TRBD1 (6 bases). V was shortened by 2 bases and J by 5 bases, with 14 bases between the two germline ends. Germline values: CDR1 SGHRS, CDR2 YFSETQ. The CDR3 is made up of 14 amino acids. The CDR3, as DNA: TGCGCCAGCAGCTTCGCCAAGGGGGACGACGAGCAGTACTTC. It is translated as CASSFAKGDDEQYF.

The chain is built from TRBV9 and TRBJ1-2, with D hard to call. This CDR3 region has 14 residues. The germline gives CDR1 SGDLS, CDR2 YYNGEE. The V gene lost 2 bases and the J gene lost 0 bases, with 8 bases spanning the gap. The CDR3 DNA reads TGTGCCAGCAGCGTTTCGACATCTAACTATGGCTACACCTTC. This codes for CASSVSTSNYGYTF.

This chain's CDR3 is CASRVGDIQNTEAFF. The CDR3 DNA sequence: TGTGCCAGCCGGGTTGGGGACATTCAGAACACTGAAGCTTTCTTT. The V call is TRBV2, the J call TRBJ1-1; D may be TRBD1 (6 bases). Germline V gene sequence: CDR1 SNHLY, CDR2 FYNNEI. Trimming took off 8 bases at V and 1 base at J, with 17 bases between the two ends. This CDR3 is 15 amino acids long.

As concerns this clone: Relative to the germline gene, one junction end is altered; a read error may explain this. The CDR3 nucleotides are TGTGCCAGCAGCCTAGGCCTAGCGGGACACAATGAGCAGTTCTTC. It is translated as CASSLGLAGHNEQFF. This chain connects TRBV13 to TRBJ2-1; 9 nucleotides line up with TRBD2. Germline CDR1 and CDR2: PRHDT and FYEKMQ (reference sequence). The CDR3 has 15 amino acids.

This rearrangement joins TRBV29-1 to TRBJ2-7; 7 bases match TRBD1. The V segment lost 6 bases and the J segment 0 bases; nucleotides outside the gene matches: 2. The CDR3 totals 12 residues. Germline-derived CDR1 and CDR2 are SQVTM and ANQGSEA. CDR3: CSVRDSSYEQYF. CDR3 sequence (DNA): TGCAGCGTCCGGGACAGCTCCTACGAGCAGTACTTC.

The V gene is TRBV9, the J gene TRBJ1-2; 9 bases fit TRBD1. The CDR3 consists of 15 residues. Germline lookup yields CDR1 SGDLS and CDR2 YYNGEE. The J segment lost 7 bases and the V segment lost 4 bases, leaving 11 bases of the junction unmatched. The CDR3 coding sequence is TGTGCCAGCAGCCCCTCGGGGACAGGGTCTACTGGCTACACCTTC. It is translated as CASSPSGTGSTGYTF.

The chain combines TRBV5-1 with TRBJ1-1, with D perhaps matching TRBD1 (6 bases). Germline CDR1 reads SGHRS; CDR2 reads YFSETQ. The CDR3 has 13 amino acids. Deletions cut 8 bases from V and 0 bases from J, with 11 bases between. The CDR3 reads CASTGSLNTEAFF. The CDR3 nucleotides are TGCGCCAGTACAGGGTCGCTGAACACTGAAGCTTTCTTT.

The rearrangement joins TRBV4-1 to TRBJ2-3; D remains ambiguous. The CDR3 is 13 residues long. CDR1 and CDR2 (germline): MGHRA, YSYEKL. Trimming removed 1 base at V and 10 bases at J, with 12 bases between. The CDR3 loop is CASSQGLRYAQYF. In DNA, the CDR3 is TGCGCCAGCAGCCAAGGGCTGCGGTATGCGCAGTATTTT.

The chain is built from TRBV5-4 and TRBJ2-5; TRBD2 agrees at 10 bases. Losses at the gene ends were 4 bases for V and 2 bases for J; bases not matched to a gene: 2. Germline CDR1 is SGHNT and CDR2 is YYREEE (reference sequence). The CDR3 totals 14 residues. The CDR3 loop reads CASSRTSGQETQYF. CDR3 nucleotide sequence: TGTGCCAGCAGCCGGACTAGCGGACAAGAGACCCAGTACTTC.

The chain couples TRBV7-9 to TRBJ2-4, with D unresolved. Between the trimmed V and J ends, which lost 1 base and 9 bases, there was a span of 13 bases. Germline V lookup: CDR1 SEHNR, CDR2 FQNEAQ (reference sequence). This CDR3 is 14 amino acids long. Written as DNA, the CDR3 is TGTGCCAGCAGCTTAGATATCCGACAAGGCATTCAGTACTTC. Translated, it gives CASSLDIRQGIQYF. Using reference TRBV7-9 and TRBJ2-4 for the parts outside the CDR3, the full variable domain is DTGVSQNPRHKITKRGQNVTFRCDPISEHNRLYWYRQTLGQGPEFLTYFQNEAQLEKSRLLSDRFSAERPKGSFSTLEIQRTEQGDSAMYLCASSLDIRQGIQYFGAGTRLSVL.

CDR3 loop: CASSLSVEAFF. DNA of the CDR3: TGTGCCAGCAGCTTATCGGTTGAAGCTTTCTTT. This chain links TRBV7-9 with TRBJ1-1; no definite D call. The germline V gene has CDR1 SEHNR and CDR2 FQNEAQ (reference sequence). V was cut by 2 bases and J by 7 bases, with 5 bases left in between. The CDR3 sequence is 11 residues long.

The genes are TRBV7-2 and TRBJ1-2; 8 bases fit TRBD1. This CDR3 comprises 13 residues. CDR1 is SGHTA, CDR2 FQGNSA, per germline. With 3 bases clipped from V and 7 bases from J, the junction kept 4 bases outside the gene matches. As DNA, the CDR3 is TGTGCCAGCAGCTTGGGGACAGGCGGTGGCTACACCTTC. Protein sequence: CASSLGTGGGYTF.

The rearrangement links TRBV15 to TRBJ1-2; no clear D gene. Between the trimmed V and J ends, which lost 5 bases and 4 bases, there was a span of 17 bases. The CDR3 consists of 15 residues. CDR1 and CDR2 (germline): LNHNV, YYDKDF (reference sequence). In nucleotides, the CDR3 is TGTGCCACCAGCGAGACGGGAGATCCCTTCTATGGCTACACCTTC. It codes for CATSETGDPFYGYTF.

The chain employs TRBV7-3 and TRBJ1-2; 12 bases line up with TRBD1. The CDR3 extends over 14 amino acids. The ends lost 5 bases at V and 8 bases at J; junction bases unmatched: 6. The germline CDR1 and CDR2 sequences are SGHTA and FQGTGA. CDR3 protein: CASSTGTGGEGYTF. In DNA form, the CDR3 reads TGTGCCAGCAGCACGGGGACAGGGGGCGAAGGCTACACCTTC.

This chain links TRBV5-4 with TRBJ2-5, with 7 bases lining up with TRBD2. The junction had 3 bases not matched to a gene; V was cut back by 0 bases and J by 4 bases. Germline V lookup: CDR1 SGHNT, CDR2 YYREEE (reference sequence). This CDR3 is built from 14 residues. CDR3 in amino acids: CASSLGGGRETQYF. For the CDR3, the DNA is TGTGCCAGCAGCTTGGGGGGGGGAAGAGAGACCCAGTACTTC.

The V gene is TRBV2, the J gene TRBJ2-3, with D perhaps matching TRBD2 (6 bases). V lost 8 bases and J 2 bases, leaving 23 bases between the germline ends. The CDR3 covers 17 residues. CDR1 SNHLY and CDR2 FYNNEI come from the germline V gene. For the CDR3, the DNA is TGTGCCAGCGAGCTTTCGAGTAGCGGAGACCCCACAGATACGCAGTATTTT. Residues: CASELSSSGDPTDTQYF.

The chain has TRBV9 and TRBJ2-3, with D possibly matching TRBD1 (6 bases). This CDR3 has 15 residues. The germline gives CDR1 SGDLS, CDR2 YYNGEE. The V and J ends lost 0 bases and 6 bases respectively, with 14 bases between them. The chain's CDR3 is CASSVGGGYTDTQYF. CDR3 nucleotides: TGTGCCAGCAGCGTAGGAGGGGGATACACTGATACGCAGTATTTT.

V gene TRBV6-5 combines with J gene TRBJ2-7; 7 bases are a match to TRBD1. The trim removed 6 bases at V and 2 bases at J, leaving 10 bases unmatched. Germline V gives CDR1 MNHEY, CDR2 SVGAGI. CDR3 size: 15 residues. This CDR3 reads CASSLDRTSAYEQYF. The CDR3 DNA follows: TGTGCCAGCAGCTTGGACAGGACGAGCGCCTACGAGCAGTACTTC.

This sequence joins TRBV19 and TRBJ1-5; a possible D gene is TRBD1 (6 bases). CDR1 and CDR2 (germline): LNHDA, SQIVND (reference sequence). The CDR3 is made up of 14 amino acids. Trimming shortened V by 6 bases and J by 0 bases, and 9 bases separated the two germline ends. The chain's CDR3 is CASRGGYSNQPQHF. Here the CDR3 DNA reads TGTGCCAGTAGAGGGGGTTATAGCAATCAGCCCCAGCATTTT.

This CDR3 reads CASSSRASADTQYF. The DNA for the CDR3 is TGCGCCAGCAGCTCCAGGGCTTCAGCAGATACGCAGTATTTT. The chain is built from TRBV5-1 and TRBJ2-3; tentatively, D is TRBD1 (5 bases). The CDR3 sequence is 14 residues long. Trimming took off 3 bases at V and 4 bases at J, with 12 bases between the two ends. Looked up from germline, CDR1 is SGHRS and CDR2 is YFSETQ.

The chain has TRBV2 and TRBJ1-1; tentative D call: TRBD1 (5 bases). Germline V CDR1 and CDR2: SNHLY, FYNNEI. V was trimmed by 6 bases and J by 0 bases, leaving 8 bases between them. The CDR3 totals 13 residues. Here the CDR3 DNA reads TGTGCCAGCAGGGGGCAAGTGAACACTGAAGCTTTCTTT. Protein product: CASRGQVNTEAFF.

The V and J genes are TRBV9 and TRBJ2-7, with TRBD1 matching over 7 bases. Germline V gene data show CDR1 as SGDLS and CDR2 as YYNGEE. The CDR3 sequence is 16 residues long. The junction had 10 bases not matched to a gene; V was cut back by 4 bases and J by 0 bases. The CDR3 here is CASSPRQGKLSYEQYF. The CDR3 DNA is TGTGCCAGCAGCCCTCGACAGGGAAAACTCTCCTACGAGCAGTACTTC.

This chain links TRBV9 with TRBJ1-2, with 10 bases fitting TRBD1. CDR1 and CDR2 (germline): SGDLS, YYNGEE. The CDR3 loop spans 15 amino acids. Losses at the gene ends were 4 bases for V and 7 bases for J; bases not matched to a gene: 10. DNA for the CDR3: TGTGCCAGCAGCCCCTCGGGGACAGGGGCTACTGGCTACACCTTC. It yields the protein CASSPSGTGATGYTF.